Shown below are 26 T cell receptor beta chains from a single sample sequenced in a study of beta chain features in type 1 diabetes. The authors reverse transcribed all of the isolated RNA, so sequencing captured expressed TCRB transcripts. Clones were read by immunoSEQ multiplex PCR, and TCRdb kept only the in-frame ones, dropping some. The sample lists about 170,000 clones, around 7.9% seen once, with under 0.55% in the top ten. Findings and caveats of the study: Among all four CD4+ subsets, Type 1 diabetes patients had TCRB CDR3s that were moderately but significantly shorter.

No cognate antigen is known for these TCRs. The sequenced material came from central memory CD4+ T cells from blood. These TCRs come from a man aged 18 to 29 with type 1 diabetes.

Many counts were recorded for this clone. The chain combines TRBV28 with TRBJ2-7, with TRBD2 matching 11 bases. The J segment lost 4 bases and the V segment lost 5 bases, leaving 10 bases of the junction unmatched. Germline CDR1 is MDHEN and CDR2 is SYDVKM. CDR3 length equals 16 residues. As DNA, the CDR3 is TGTGCCAGCAGTCGCCCGGAACTAGCGGGAGCTTACGAGCAGTACTTC. Amino acids: CASSRPELAGAYEQYF.

The chain combines TRBV5-4 with TRBJ2-6; 8 bases map to TRBD2. Germline loops: CDR1 SGHNT, CDR2 YYREEE (reference sequence). The CDR3 runs to 19 residues. J lost 0 bases, V lost 4 bases, and 12 bases had no gene match. CDR3 sequence (DNA): TGTGCCAGCAGCGCGGGGGGACCTCTCTGGAGCTCTGGGGCCAACGTCCTGACTTTC. Its protein is CASSAGGPLWSSGANVLTF.

The rearrangement links TRBV5-1 to TRBJ2-5; 7 nucleotides agree with TRBD2. Germline assignment: CDR1 SGHRS and CDR2 YFSETQ. The CDR3 totals 15 residues. Germline trimming cut 4 bases from V and 2 bases from J; bases unmatched to any gene: 8. In DNA form, the CDR3 reads TGCGCCAGCAGCGCGTTGGAGCGGGGTCAAGAGACCCAGTACTTC. Translated, it gives CASSALERGQETQYF.

This clone was observed a handful of times. This sequence joins TRBV15 and TRBJ1-1, with D unresolved. V was cut by 5 bases and J by 1 base, with 8 bases left in between. Germline values: CDR1 LNHNV, CDR2 YYDKDF (reference sequence). The CDR3 totals 13 residues. CDR3 DNA: TGTGCCACCAGCTACTCAGGGAACACTGAAGCTTTCTTT. Residues: CATSYSGNTEAFF.

This chain uses TRBV18 with TRBJ2-1, with D tentatively TRBD1 (5 bases). V was trimmed by 1 base and J by 2 bases, leaving 9 bases between them. Germline loops: CDR1 KGHSH, CDR2 LQKENI. This CDR3 has 15 residues. CDR3 loop: CASSPQQATYNEQFF. The CDR3 DNA sequence: TGTGCCAGCTCACCACAACAGGCGACCTACAATGAGCAGTTCTTC. The full variable domain, rest sourced from reference TRBV18 and TRBJ2-1, is NAGVMQNPRHLVRRRGQEARLRCSPMKGHSHVYWYRQLPEEGLKFMVYLQKENIIDESGMPKERFSAEFPKEGPSILRIQQVVRGDSAAYFCASSPQQATYNEQFFGPGTRLTVL.

This clone turned up a few times. The chain joins TRBV19 to TRBJ1-2; 8 bases match TRBD1. The CDR3 sequence is 13 residues long. The V segment lost 4 bases and the J segment 4 bases; nucleotides outside the gene matches: 2. CDR1 and CDR2 (germline): LNHDA, SQIVND (reference sequence). The CDR3 nucleotides read TGTGCCAGTAGTACAGGGGGCGCCTATGGCTACACCTTC. This gives the protein CASSTGGAYGYTF.

This clone was detected a few times. J is TRBJ1-2 and V is TRBV28, with D possibly being TRBD1 (5 bases). Germline values: CDR1 MDHEN, CDR2 SYDVKM. This CDR3 region has 16 residues. Trimming removed 7 bases at V and 0 bases at J, with 18 bases between. CDR3: CASNSPNRHSNYGYTF. CDR3 DNA: TGTGCCAGCAATTCTCCCAACAGGCATTCTAACTATGGCTACACCTTC.

This clone was counted between two and nine times. This chain links TRBV30 with TRBJ2-7; D perhaps matches TRBD2 (6 bases). V was clipped by 3 bases and J by 7 bases, with 19 bases between them. The germline V gene has CDR1 GTSNPN and CDR2 SVGIG (reference sequence). The CDR3 sequence is 14 residues long. The CDR3 DNA is TGTGCCTGGAGCCCGGGACTCCCTCTGGGGGAGCAGTACTTC. This codes for CAWSPGLPLGEQYF.

This clone showed up just a few times. The chain links TRBV7-9 to TRBJ2-1; D uncertain. This CDR3 region has 12 residues. V was cut by 5 bases and J by 7 bases, with 9 bases left in between. CDR1 is SEHNR and CDR2 is FQNEAQ in the germline V gene (reference sequence). The CDR3 region is CASSLPFNEQFF. The CDR3 coding sequence is TGTGCCAGCAGCCTACCGTTTAATGAGCAGTTCTTC. The whole variable domain, remainder taken from reference TRBV7-9 and TRBJ2-1, is DTGVSQNPRHKITKRGQNVTFRCDPISEHNRLYWYRQTLGQGPEFLTYFQNEAQLEKSRLLSDRFSAERPKGSFSTLEIQRTEQGDSAMYLCASSLPFNEQFFGPGTRLTVL.

This clone was seen only a few times. This rearrangement joins TRBV29-1 to TRBJ2-1; the match to TRBD1 covers 11 bases. The germline V gene encodes CDR1 SQVTM and CDR2 ANQGSEA. CDR3 length equals 15 residues. The trim removed 4 bases at V and 7 bases at J, leaving 9 bases unmatched. In DNA, the CDR3 is TGCAGCGTTGCAGGACAGGGGGCGGTCACAAATGAGCAGTTCTTC. It codes for CSVAGQGAVTNEQFF.

This clone was detected only a few times. V gene TRBV11-2 combines with J gene TRBJ2-2, with TRBD1 matching 7 bases. Germline loops: CDR1 SGHAT, CDR2 FQNNGV. This CDR3 contains 15 residues. The ends lost 4 bases at V and 5 bases at J; junction bases unmatched: 7. The CDR3 sequence is CASSSRQGDTGELFF. CDR3 DNA sequence: TGTGCCAGCAGCTCCCGACAGGGAGATACCGGGGAGCTGTTTTTT.

The chain uses TRBV19 and TRBJ1-5; 10 bases align to TRBD1. Germline CDR1 reads LNHDA; CDR2 reads SQIVND (reference sequence). Trimming cost V 7 bases and J 4 bases; bases outside gene matches: 7. The CDR3 has 15 amino acids. The CDR3 nucleotides read TGTGCCAGTACCCCGGTGGACAGGGGGAATCAGCCCCAGCATTTT. Translated: CASTPVDRGNQPQHF.

This clone was seen more than once but under ten times. The genes are TRBV27 and TRBJ2-7; 9 nucleotides match TRBD2. The germline V gene encodes CDR1 MNHEY and CDR2 SMNVEV (reference sequence). Germline trimming cut 8 bases from V and 2 bases from J; bases unmatched to any gene: 13. The CDR3 contains 16 residues. CDR3 coding DNA: TGTGCCAGCCCCGCCGGCGGGGGGGGCAGTCCCTACGAGCAGTACTTC. This gives the protein CASPAGGGGSPYEQYF.

The V and J genes are TRBV7-2 and TRBJ2-5; D possibly corresponds to TRBD1 (7 bases). Between the trimmed V and J ends, which lost 3 bases and 5 bases, there was a span of 13 bases. The germline CDR1 and CDR2 sequences are SGHTA and FQGNSA. CDR3 length equals 14 residues. The CDR3 loop is CASSFAGGKETQYF. CDR3 nucleotides: TGTGCCAGCAGCTTCGCAGGGGGGAAGGAGACCCAGTACTTC. Combining the CDR3 with reference TRBV7-2 and TRBJ2-5 gives the whole variable domain GAGVSQSPSNKVTEKGKDVELRCDPISGHTALYWYRQSLGQGLEFLIYFQGNSAPDKSGLPSDRFSAERTGGSVSTLTIQRTQQEDSAVYLCASSFAGGKETQYFGPGTRLLVL.

This clone was observed a handful of times. The J gene is TRBJ2-1, the V gene TRBV10-3; D perhaps matches TRBD1 (5 bases). With 2 bases removed from V and 6 bases from J, the gap between germline ends came to 8 bases. Germline V gene lookup returns CDR1 ENHRY and CDR2 SYGVKD. This CDR3 region has 13 residues. The CDR3 spells CAISEEQGNEQFF. The CDR3, as DNA: TGTGCCATCAGTGAGGAGCAGGGCAATGAGCAGTTCTTC.

Only a few counts were recorded for this clone. The DNA of the CDR3 is TGTGCCAGCAGCGCCCCGGGACAGGGGCACCGCGAGCAGTACTTC. Amino acids: CASSAPGQGHREQYF. V is TRBV7-2 and J is TRBJ2-5, with TRBD1 matching over 10 bases. The J call may be wrong; the DNA end is better matched by TRBJ2-7. This CDR3 has 15 amino acids. From germline, CDR1 is SGHTA and CDR2 FQGNSA.

This clone was counted between two and nine times. The chain carries TRBV7-2 and TRBJ1-1, with TRBD1 matching over 8 bases. CDR1 and CDR2 (germline): SGHTA, FQGNSA. Losses at the gene ends were 3 bases for V and 1 base for J; bases not matched to a gene: 1. The CDR3 has 14 residues. DNA for the CDR3: TGTGCCAGCAGCTTTGGACAGGGGAACACTGAAGCTTTCTTT. Translating gives CASSFGQGNTEAFF.

This clone appeared a few times. The chain couples TRBV27 to TRBJ1-2; 7 bases are shared with TRBD1. Trimming removed 6 bases from V and 3 bases from J; junction bases left unmatched: 7. This CDR3 has 14 residues. The germline CDR1 and CDR2 sequences are MNHEY and SMNVEV (reference sequence). The CDR3 bases are TGTGCCAGCAGGGAACAGGGGACCTACTATGGCTACACCTTC. Translating it yields CASREQGTYYGYTF.

This clone occurred a few times. The gene calls are TRBV6-6 and TRBJ2-3; maybe TRBD2 (5 bases). The CDR3 is 14 residues long. CDR1 MNHNY and CDR2 SVGAGI come from the germline V gene (reference sequence). V lost 7 bases, J lost 1 base, and 12 bases lay in between. CDR3 in DNA: TGTGCCAGCACCCCCGAGGGCGGCACAGATACGCAGTATTTT. Its translation: CASTPEGGTDTQYF.

This clone was detected only a few times. The chain recombines TRBV30 with TRBJ2-1; TRBD2 matches 10 bases. This CDR3 has 14 residues. Germline CDR1 is GTSNPN and CDR2 is SVGIG (reference sequence). V shed 0 bases and J 10 bases; nucleotides not matched to a gene: 6. CDR3 in amino acids: CAWSVSLAGVEQFF. The CDR3 DNA sequence: TGTGCCTGGAGTGTATCGCTAGCGGGAGTAGAGCAGTTCTTC. Full variable domain (remainder filled in from reference TRBV30 and TRBJ2-1): SQTIHQWPATLVQPVGSPLSLECTVEGTSNPNLYWYRQAAGRGLQLLFYSVGIGQISSEVPQNLSASRPQDRQFILSSKKLLLSDSGFYLCAWSVSLAGVEQFFGPGTRLTVL.

This clone occurred a few times. The chain has TRBV28 and TRBJ1-2; 10 nucleotides align to TRBD1. From germline, CDR1 is MDHEN and CDR2 SYDVKM. The CDR3 totals 16 residues. The CDR3 reads CAYKQTTGGKSYGYTF. CDR3 sequence (DNA): TGTGCTTACAAACAAACGACAGGGGGCAAATCCTATGGCTACACCTTC.

The chain combines TRBV11-2 with TRBJ1-1; D gene unclear. Germline V gene lookup returns CDR1 SGHAT and CDR2 FQNNGV. The CDR3 runs 12 residues. Between the trimmed V and J ends, which lost 5 bases and 4 bases, there was a span of 8 bases. The CDR3 DNA reads as TGTGCCAGCAGCCCTTTGGCCACTGAAGCTTTCTTT. Its translation: CASSPLATEAFF.

This clone was seen ten or more times. This chain connects TRBV11-2 to TRBJ2-3, with 8 bases aligning to TRBD1. After removal of 3 bases from V and 2 bases from J, the junction contained 4 bases not matched to a gene. The CDR3 length is 15 residues. The V gene's germline CDR1 is SGHAT and CDR2 FQNNGV. The CDR3 DNA sequence: TGTGCCAGCAGCTTTCGACAGGGGCCCACAGATACGCAGTATTTT. Translating gives CASSFRQGPTDTQYF. The complete variable domain, with remaining parts taken from reference TRBV11-2 and TRBJ2-3, reads EAGVAQSPRYKIIEKRQSVAFWCNPISGHATLYWYQQILGQGPKLLIQFQNNGVVDDSQLPKDRFSAERLKGVDSTLKIQPAKLEDSAVYLCASSFRQGPTDTQYFGPGTRLTVL.

Only a few counts were recorded for this clone. The J gene is TRBJ1-6, the V gene TRBV7-2; D gene ambiguous. Trimming removed 5 bases at V and 10 bases at J, with 12 bases between. Per the germline V gene, CDR1 is SGHTA and CDR2 is FQGNSA. The CDR3 consists of 13 residues. As DNA, the CDR3 is TGTGCCAGCAGCCACATCTCCGTCTCACCCCTCCACTTT. Protein: CASSHISVSPLHF.

This clone was detected only a few times. This chain connects TRBV30 to TRBJ1-1, with a possible D match to TRBD1 (6 bases). Trimming left V 3 bases short and J 1 base short, with 9 bases between. The germline V gene has CDR1 GTSNPN and CDR2 SVGIG (reference sequence). The CDR3 sequence is 13 residues long. The CDR3 nucleotides read TGTGCCTGGAGCCTGACAGGGAACACTGAAGCTTTCTTT. The encoded protein is CAWSLTGNTEAFF.

The rearrangement uses TRBV28 and TRBJ1-1; D might be TRBD1 (6 bases). V lost 4 bases, J lost 8 bases, and 17 bases lay in between. The CDR3 has 14 residues. Germline V CDR1 and CDR2: MDHEN, SYDVKM. The CDR3 loop reads CASSSSLPTGEAFF. CDR3 in DNA: TGTGCCAGCAGTTCATCCCTCCCGACAGGAGAAGCTTTCTTT.